This T cell receptor beta chain appears in the sequencing data of a study of patients and donors after allogeneic stem cell transplantation. The junction had 9 bases not matched to a gene; V was cut back by 10 bases and J by 5 bases. The CDR3 is made up of 13 amino acids. Germline V gives CDR1 SGHTA, CDR2 FQGNSA. TCRdb analysed the RT-PCR reads with MiXCR anew, one entry per CDR3 protein. The profile shows 65,000 to 80,000 distinct CDR3 sequences, less than 30% of them singletons. The sequence was collected from a human donor who was either an allogeneic HSCT recipient or a stem cell or donor lymphocyte infusion donor (not recorded which). It is not recorded whose cells these are; they may come from a transplant donor. The V and J genes are TRBV7-2 and TRBJ2-3; 7 positions agree with TRBD1. The sequenced material came from blood, either unsorted or a sorted T cell fraction (not recorded which). The DNA of the CDR3 is TGTGCCACCCGCCAAGGGGGCATAGATACGCAGTATTTT. Residues: CATRQGGIDTQYF.